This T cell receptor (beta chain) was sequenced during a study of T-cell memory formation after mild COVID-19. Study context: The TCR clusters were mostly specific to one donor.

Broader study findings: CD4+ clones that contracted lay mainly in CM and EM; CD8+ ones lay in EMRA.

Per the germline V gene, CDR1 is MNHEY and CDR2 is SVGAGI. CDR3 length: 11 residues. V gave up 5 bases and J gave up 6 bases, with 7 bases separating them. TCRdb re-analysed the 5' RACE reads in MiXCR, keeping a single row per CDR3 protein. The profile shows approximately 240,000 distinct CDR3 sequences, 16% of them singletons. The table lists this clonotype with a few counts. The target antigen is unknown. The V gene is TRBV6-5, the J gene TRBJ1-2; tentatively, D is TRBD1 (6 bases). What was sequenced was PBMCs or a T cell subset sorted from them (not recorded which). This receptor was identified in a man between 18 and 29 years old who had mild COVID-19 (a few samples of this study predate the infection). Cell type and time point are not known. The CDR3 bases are TGTGCCAGCAGTACAGGGCATGGCTACACCTTC. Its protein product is CASSTGHGYTF.